This T cell receptor (beta chain) emerged from a study of identifying expanded T cells in peripheral blood. V lost 7 bases and J lost 2, with 14 bases in between. Germline-derived CDR1 and CDR2 are SEHNR and FQNEAQ (reference sequence). The CDR3 totals 14 residues. TCRdb's table, derived via immunoSEQ multiplex PCR, lists solely in-frame clones and lacks some. The table includes tens of thousands of clones, around 88% detected once. Sample: blood. The V gene is TRBV7-9, the J gene TRBJ1-1, with D unresolved. The clonotype was recovered from a person aged 18 to 75 in good health. The DNA of the CDR3 is TGTGCCAGCATCCCAAGTGGGGTAAACACTGAAGCTTTCTTT. Translated: CASIPSGVNTEAFF.